These 24 T cell receptor beta chains share one sample of origin, sequenced in a study of regulatory T cells in long-lasting Graves disease (dated by TCRdb to 2020 to 2022). The library was produced with multiplex PCR. These reads were obtained on an Illumina HiSeq 4000. To build TCR beta libraries, CDR3 regions were amplified by Arm-PCR using iRepertoire HTBI primers. TCRdb reanalyzed the raw reads on its own, using fastp at Q25 for trimming and MiXCR for clone calling, and kept in-frame beta chains. A single entry per CDR3 protein holds the most common genes and DNA from its merged rows. In this sample the table shows roughly 500,000 distinct CDR3 sequences, about 20% of which occur a single time. Approximately 14% of the sample goes to the ten largest clones. The time point label here, explained by the study, means: persistent/refractory GD, antithyroid drugs over 5 years with positive TRAb. For both TCR sequencing and RNA sequencing, RNA was extracted from PBMCs in TRIzol.

The material sequenced was peripheral blood mononuclear cells (PBMCs), taken when the disease was refractory, from a patient treated with antithyroid drugs. These receptors were obtained from a female donor with Graves disease.

This clonotype was seen only a few times. This chain uses TRBV9 with TRBJ2-4, with 7 positions matching TRBD2. The CDR3 totals 13 residues. Unmatched junction bases numbered 9, after V lost 6 bases and J lost 9 bases. Germline assignment: CDR1 SGDLS and CDR2 YYNGEE. This CDR3 reads CASNPMGEGIQYF. Written as DNA, the CDR3 is TGTGCCAGCAACCCTATGGGGGAGGGCATTCAGTACTTC.

This clonotype was observed many times. The chain carries TRBV7-9 and TRBJ2-5, with D unclear. Germline V CDR1 and CDR2: SEHNR, FQNEAQ (reference sequence). The V end was cut by 2 bases, the J end by 1 base, with 5 bases between. This CDR3 is 13 amino acids long. CDR3 nucleotides: TGTGCCAGCAGCTTACGCCTCCAAGAGACCCAGTACTTC. Its translation: CASSLRLQETQYF.

This clonotype has ten or more counts. The rearrangement links TRBV20-1 to TRBJ1-1; possibly TRBD1 for D (5 bases). V gave up 0 bases and J gave up 6 bases, with 14 bases separating them. The CDR3 has 14 amino acids. Germline V lookup: CDR1 DFQATT, CDR2 SNEGSKA (reference sequence). Written as DNA, the CDR3 is TGCAGTGCTAGAGATCCCAGGGAAGTCGCTGAAGCTTTCTTT. The encoded protein is CSARDPREVAEAFF.

This clonotype came up many times. The chain couples TRBV7-8 to TRBJ1-5, with D perhaps matching TRBD1 (5 bases). V lost 1 base, J lost 7 bases, and 8 bases lay in between. The germline V gene has CDR1 SGHVS and CDR2 FQNEAQ. This CDR3 region has 13 residues. This CDR3 is CASSLGGIQPQHF. For the CDR3, the DNA is TGTGCCAGCAGCTTAGGGGGGATCCAGCCCCAGCATTTT.

This sequence joins TRBV7-6 and TRBJ1-3; D is uncertain. Looked up from germline, CDR1 is SGHVS and CDR2 is FNYEAQ. The CDR3 has 17 amino acids. The V and J ends lost 1 base and 0 bases respectively, with 13 bases between them. CDR3 protein: CASSLVGRTSSGNTIYF. CDR3 coding DNA: TGTGCCAGCAGCTTAGTTGGCAGGACTAGCTCTGGAAACACCATATATTTT.

In its sample, this clonotype was seen a few times. CDR3 coding DNA: TGTGCCAGTAGATCCGAATGGCGCAACACTGAAGCTTTCTTT. The encoded protein is CASRSEWRNTEAFF. The genes are TRBV19 and TRBJ1-1; D gene ambiguous. The ends were cut back, 6 bases at V and 2 bases at J, with 13 bases in the middle. Germline V lookup: CDR1 LNHDA, CDR2 SQIVND (reference sequence). The CDR3 extends over 14 amino acids.

This clonotype was counted many times. The V call is TRBV6-1, the J call TRBJ1-5, with D maybe TRBD1 (6 bases). V was pared by 6 bases and J by 6 bases, with 15 bases between. This CDR3 has 14 amino acids. Germline CDR1 reads MNHNS; CDR2 reads SASEGT. The CDR3 region has the DNA TGTGCCAGCAGGGGGGCTTCGGGAGGTCAGCCCCAGCATTTT. It is translated as CASRGASGGQPQHF.

This clonotype was seen many times. The J gene is TRBJ2-7, the V gene TRBV27; the D gene is possibly TRBD2 (6 bases). The CDR3 is made up of 14 amino acids. From germline, CDR1 is MNHEY and CDR2 SMNVEV (reference sequence). Between the trimmed V and J ends, which lost 8 bases and 5 bases, there was a span of 19 bases. The CDR3 DNA reads TGTGCCAGCTCCCTTAGCGGCGCCGGGGACGAGCAGTACTTC. Its protein is CASSLSGAGDEQYF.

This chain connects TRBV5-1 to TRBJ2-7; 7 bases agree with TRBD1. Germline-derived CDR1 and CDR2 are SGHRS and YFSETQ. This CDR3 contains 14 residues. Trimming cost V 4 bases and J 1 base; bases outside gene matches: 5. The CDR3: CASSAWDSSYEQYF. DNA for the CDR3: TGCGCCAGCAGCGCCTGGGACAGTTCCTACGAGCAGTACTTC.

The chain combines TRBV9 with TRBJ1-3; possible D gene TRBD1, 6 bases. The CDR3 consists of 16 residues. Germline V gene sequence: CDR1 SGDLS, CDR2 YYNGEE. V dropped 3 bases and J dropped 0 bases, with 13 bases sitting between them. Here the CDR3 DNA reads TGTGCCAGCAGCGCTTTCGGACAGCACTCTGGAAACACCATATATTTT. Translated, it gives CASSAFGQHSGNTIYF.

This chain links TRBV28 with TRBJ2-1; 9 bases are a match to TRBD2. The CDR3 loop spans 14 amino acids. Trimming at V came to 8 bases and at J to 0 bases, leaving 2 bases not matched to a gene. In germline, CDR1 is MDHEN, CDR2 SYDVKM. CDR3 in amino acids: CASVTSGSYNEQFF. CDR3 DNA: TGTGCCAGCGTGACTAGCGGCTCCTACAATGAGCAGTTCTTC.

This clonotype was detected a few times. The CDR3 bases are TGTGCCAGCACCAGAGGGCTCCGAGAGACCCAGTACTTC. It specifies CASTRGLRETQYF. The V gene is TRBV2, the J gene TRBJ2-5; D is possibly TRBD2 (5 bases). The CDR3 has 13 residues. Germline CDR1 reads SNHLY; CDR2 reads FYNNEI. V was cut by 7 bases and J by 4 bases, with 13 bases left in between.

In this sample, this clonotype turned up a few times. The V call is TRBV7-2, the J call TRBJ2-7; no definite D call. Germline CDR1 and CDR2: SGHTA and FQGNSA. The V end lost 4 bases, the J end lost 3 bases, and 16 bases lay between the germline ends. The CDR3 length is 15 residues. CDR3 protein: CASSSYVIGFYEQYF. Written as DNA, the CDR3 is TGTGCCAGCAGCTCTTACGTTATCGGGTTCTACGAGCAGTACTTC.

A few counts support this clonotype. This chain connects TRBV6-1 to TRBJ2-7, with TRBD1 matching 10 bases. Unmatched junction bases numbered 5, after V lost 6 bases and J lost 6 bases. CDR3 size: 13 residues. Germline CDR1 is MNHNS and CDR2 is SASEGT. The CDR3 loop is CASSRDRGGEQYF. The CDR3 coding sequence is TGTGCCAGCAGCCGGGACAGGGGAGGCGAGCAGTACTTC.

This clonotype was observed many times. This chain uses TRBV28 with TRBJ2-2, with D unresolved. Germline lookup yields CDR1 MDHEN and CDR2 SYDVKM. With 8 bases removed from V and 0 bases from J, the gap between germline ends came to 16 bases. This CDR3 comprises 16 residues. CDR3 sequence reads: CASRLVAASNTGELFF. Here the CDR3 DNA reads TGTGCCAGCCGCTTGGTGGCTGCGTCGAACACCGGGGAGCTGTTTTTT.

At least ten counts were recorded for this clonotype. This chain uses TRBV7-2 with TRBJ1-2; D gene ambiguous. This CDR3 contains 15 residues. From germline, CDR1 is SGHTA and CDR2 FQGNSA. V shed 5 bases and J shed 2 bases, with 15 bases lying between them. DNA of the CDR3: TGTGCCAGCAGCCCCCTGTTGGGAGGGAACTATGGCTACACCTTC. Translated, it gives CASSPLLGGNYGYTF.

This clonotype was seen more than once but under ten times. V and J are TRBV6-1 and TRBJ2-1; D call uncertain. This CDR3 is 12 amino acids long. The V gene's germline CDR1 is MNHNS and CDR2 SASEGT. The V gene lost 2 bases and the J gene lost 7 bases, with 6 bases spanning the gap. The CDR3 region has the DNA TGTGCCAGCAGTGAAACGGGTAATGAGCAGTTCTTC. It specifies CASSETGNEQFF.

The chain recombines TRBV11-1 with TRBJ1-2, with 9 nucleotides matching TRBD1. The CDR3 runs 17 residues. Germline CDR1 is SGHAT and CDR2 is FQDESV (reference sequence). The ends lost 3 bases at V and 4 bases at J; junction bases unmatched: 12. CDR3 nucleotides: TGTGCCAGCAGCTTGGCGCTGACAGGGGGATATTTCTATGGCTACACCTTC. This translates into CASSLALTGGYFYGYTF.

In its sample, this clonotype was seen a few times. V is TRBV7-9 and J is TRBJ1-1; TRBD1 might be the D (6 bases). Trimming removed 3 bases from V and 4 bases from J, with 12 bases in between. The CDR3 is made up of 14 amino acids. Germline lookup yields CDR1 SEHNR and CDR2 FQNEAQ (reference sequence). The CDR3 spells CASSFRTAATEAFF. The CDR3 DNA reads as TGTGCCAGCAGCTTCCGGACAGCCGCCACTGAAGCTTTCTTT. The variable domain in full, completed from reference TRBV7-9 and TRBJ1-1, reads DTGVSQNPRHKITKRGQNVTFRCDPISEHNRLYWYRQTLGQGPEFLTYFQNEAQLEKSRLLSDRFSAERPKGSFSTLEIQRTEQGDSAMYLCASSFRTAATEAFFGQGTRLTVV.

This clonotype was counted a few times. The V and J genes are TRBV7-2 and TRBJ2-2, with D possibly TRBD1 on 6 matching bases. The CDR3 loop spans 18 amino acids. V lost 2 bases to trimming and J lost 0 bases, with 16 bases between them. The germline CDR1 and CDR2 sequences are SGHTA and FQGNSA. The CDR3 sequence is CASSLFVYNRANTGELFF. CDR3 nucleotide sequence: TGTGCCAGCAGCTTATTCGTATATAACAGGGCGAACACCGGGGAGCTGTTTTTT. Variable domain in full (rest from reference TRBV7-2 and TRBJ2-2): GAGVSQSPSNKVTEKGKDVELRCDPISGHTALYWYRQSLGQGLEFLIYFQGNSAPDKSGLPSDRFSAERTGGSVSTLTIQRTQQEDSAVYLCASSLFVYNRANTGELFFGEGSRLTVL.

V and J are TRBV20-1 and TRBJ2-1, with D unresolved. Per the germline V gene, CDR1 is DFQATT and CDR2 is SNEGSKA (reference sequence). V was shortened by 0 bases and J by 0 bases, with 9 bases between the two germline ends. This CDR3 is 15 amino acids long. CDR3 region: CSARDMISSYNEQFF. In nucleotides, the CDR3 is TGCAGTGCTAGAGATATGATCAGCTCCTACAATGAGCAGTTCTTC.

This clonotype was seen many times. This rearrangement joins TRBV12-5 to TRBJ1-2; D perhaps matches TRBD1 (6 bases). The V gene's germline CDR1 is LGHNT and CDR2 FRNRAP. The V end lost 6 bases, the J end lost 0 bases, and 17 bases lay between the germline ends. There are 16 residues in the CDR3. The CDR3, as DNA: TGTGCTAGTGGCCCGAAGACAGGTCCTACTAACTATGGCTACACCTTC. Protein product: CASGPKTGPTNYGYTF.

The J gene is TRBJ1-1, the V gene TRBV20-1, with D unclear. Trimming removed 6 bases at V and 0 bases at J, with 11 bases between. Germline lookup yields CDR1 DFQATT and CDR2 SNEGSKA (reference sequence). The CDR3 length is 13 residues. The chain's CDR3 is CSAQRNLNTEAFF. The CDR3, as DNA: TGCAGTGCCCAGAGGAACTTGAACACTGAAGCTTTCTTT.

A few counts support this clonotype. The rearrangement joins TRBV14 to TRBJ1-2, with D unresolved. Germline V gene lookup returns CDR1 SGHDN and CDR2 FVKESK. The CDR3 spans 14 residues. V lost 3 bases and J lost 1, with 9 bases in between. The CDR3 nucleotides are TGTGCCAGCAGCCACCTTAACGATAACTATGGCTACACCTTC. This encodes CASSHLNDNYGYTF.